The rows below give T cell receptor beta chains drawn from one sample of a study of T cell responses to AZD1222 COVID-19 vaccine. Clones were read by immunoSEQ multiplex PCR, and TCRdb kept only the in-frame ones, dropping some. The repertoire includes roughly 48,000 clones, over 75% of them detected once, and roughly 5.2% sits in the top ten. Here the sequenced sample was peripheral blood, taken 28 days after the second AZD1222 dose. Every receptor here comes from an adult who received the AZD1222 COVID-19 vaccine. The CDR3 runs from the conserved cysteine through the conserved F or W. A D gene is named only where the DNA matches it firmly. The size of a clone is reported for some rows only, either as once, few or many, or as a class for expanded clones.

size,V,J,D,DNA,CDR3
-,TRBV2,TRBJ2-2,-,TGTGCCAGCAGTGAGTCTGGTGGCGGGGAGCTGTTTTTT,CASSESGGGELFF
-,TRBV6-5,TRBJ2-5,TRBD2,TGTGCCAGCAGCCCAGGGACTAACCAAGAGACCCAGTACTTC,CASSPGTNQETQYF
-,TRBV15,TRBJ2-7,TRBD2,TGTGCCACCAGCAGCCCGGGACTAGCGTCCCACGAGCAGTACTTC,CATSSPGLASHEQYF
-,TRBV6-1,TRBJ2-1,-,TGTGCCAGCAGTGAAGACAGTTACAATGAGCAGTTCTTC,CASSEDSYNEQFF
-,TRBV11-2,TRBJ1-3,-,TGTGCCAGCAGCTTAGAGACAGGCGCCTCTGGAAACACCATATATTTT,CASSLETGASGNTIYF
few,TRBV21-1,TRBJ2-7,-,TGTGCCAGCAACAATCGACAGGCTCCCTCGTACGAGCAGTACTTC,CASNNRQAPSYEQYF
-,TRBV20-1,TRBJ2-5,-,TGCAGTCCGCTCGGAGAGACCCAGTACTTC,CSPLGETQYF
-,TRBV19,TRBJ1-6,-,TGTGCCAGTAGTATCAGGGGAGAGTATAATTCACCCCTCCACTTT,CASSIRGEYNSPLHF
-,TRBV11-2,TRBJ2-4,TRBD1,TGTGCCAGCAGCCCCAGCAGGGGGCTCGGCAAAAACATTCAGTACTTC,CASSPSRGLGKNIQYF
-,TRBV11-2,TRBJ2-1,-,TGTGCCAGCAGCCCCGCCGGGGGATTGTACAATGAGCAGTTCTTC,CASSPAGGLYNEQFF
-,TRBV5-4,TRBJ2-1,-,TGTGCCAGCAGCCGAGAGACAGGAGGTAATGAGCAGTTCTTC,CASSRETGGNEQFF
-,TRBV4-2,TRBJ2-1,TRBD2,TGTGCCAGCAGCCAAGCGACTAACCGGGGGGGAGGAAATGAGCAGTTCTTC,CASSQATNRGGGNEQFF
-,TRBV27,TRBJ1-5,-,TGTGCCAGCAGAGGGGACCGGACAAATCAGCATTTT,CASRGDRTNQHF
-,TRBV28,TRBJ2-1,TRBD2,TGTGCCAGCAGCCCCTCGCTAGCGGGAGTGAGTAATGAGCAGTTCTTC,CASSPSLAGVSNEQFF
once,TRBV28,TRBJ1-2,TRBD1,TGTGCCAGCATCCGGGGCGGGACAGACTATGGCTACACCTTC,CASIRGGTDYGYTF
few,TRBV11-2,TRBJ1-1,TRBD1,TGTGCCAGCAGCCCCGTTCGGGCAGGGGGCACTGAAGCTTTCTTT,CASSPVRAGGTEAFF
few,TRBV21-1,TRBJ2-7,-,TGTGCCAGCCCCCGAAAGGGTCCCAGATACGAGCAGTACTTC,CASPRKGPRYEQYF
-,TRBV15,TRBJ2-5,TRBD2,TGTGCCACCAGCAGAGGGAGGGATAGCGGGGGCCAAGAGACCCAGTACTTC,CATSRGRDSGGQETQYF
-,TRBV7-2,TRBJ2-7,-,TGTGCCTGTACCTCGATAGGCGGTACGGACGAGCAGTACTTC,CACTSIGGTDEQYF
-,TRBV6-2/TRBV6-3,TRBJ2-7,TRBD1,TGTGCCAGCAGCGGACAGGGTGAATACGAGCAGTACTTC,CASSGQGEYEQYF
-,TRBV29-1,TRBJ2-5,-,TGCAGCGTTGAAGAGATACGGCAGACCCAAGAGACCCAGTACTTC,CSVEEIRQTQETQYF
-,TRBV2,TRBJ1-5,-,TGTGCCAGCAGTGATGAAACAATACCGCCCCAGCATTTT,CASSDETIPPQHF
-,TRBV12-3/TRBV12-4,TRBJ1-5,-,TGTGCCAGCAGCTCGAGGGGTAATCAGCCCCAGCATTTT,CASSSRGNQPQHF
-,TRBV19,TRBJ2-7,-,TGTGCCAGTAGTACCCGACAGTCGACCTACGAGCAGTACTTC,CASSTRQSTYEQYF
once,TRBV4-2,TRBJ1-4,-,TGTGCCAGCAGCCAAGAGGCAGGAAGAGGAGAAAAACTGTTTTTT,CASSQEAGRGEKLFF
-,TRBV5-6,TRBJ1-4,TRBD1,TGTGCCAGCAGAAAACGACAGGGGCCCAATGAAAAACTGTTTTTT,CASRKRQGPNEKLFF
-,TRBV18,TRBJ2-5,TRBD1,TGTGCCAGCTCACCCGGACAGGGTCAAGAGACCCAGTACTTC,CASSPGQGQETQYF
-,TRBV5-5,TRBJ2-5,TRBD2,TGTGCCAGCAGCTTACTAGCGGGGGCCCAAGAGACCCAGTACTTC,CASSLLAGAQETQYF
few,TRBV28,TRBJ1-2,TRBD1,TGTGCCAGCAGCCTCCCGGGACAGGTCTATGGCTACACCTTC,CASSLPGQVYGYTF
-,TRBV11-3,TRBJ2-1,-,TGTGCCAGCAGCTTAGATGGATGGGGCAGAGTGGACAATGAGCAGTTCTTC,CASSLDGWGRVDNEQFF
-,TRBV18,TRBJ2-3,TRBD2,TGTGCCAGCTCGGCTAGCGGGAGGGCCAGGGCAGATACGCAGTATTTT,CASSASGRARADTQYF
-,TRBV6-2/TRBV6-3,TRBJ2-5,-,TGTGCCAGCAGTAACCAAGAGACCCAGTACTTC,CASSNQETQYF
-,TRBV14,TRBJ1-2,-,TGTGCCAGCAGCCAAACCGCTTGGGGGCTGGGAGGCTACACCTTC,CASSQTAWGLGGYTF
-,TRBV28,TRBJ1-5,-,TGTGCCAGCAGTTTGGGGGGGAGGAGCAATCAGCCCCAGCATTTT,CASSLGGRSNQPQHF
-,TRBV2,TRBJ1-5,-,TGTGCCAGCAGGGGACATGGAAGTAGAGCCCAGCATTTT,CASRGHGSRAQHF
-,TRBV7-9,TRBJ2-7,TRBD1,TGTGCCAGCAGCTCCCCGACAGGGGGGAACTACGAGCAGTACTTC,CASSSPTGGNYEQYF
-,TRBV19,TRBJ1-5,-,TGTGCCAGTAGTACAACGCCCAATCAGCCCCAGCATTTT,CASSTTPNQPQHF
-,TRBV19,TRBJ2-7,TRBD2,TGTGCCAGTAGTACCCGGAGCGGGATCGAGCAGTACTTC,CASSTRSGIEQYF
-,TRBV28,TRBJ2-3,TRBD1,TGTGCCAGCAGACCGGGACAGGGCACAGATACGCAGTATTTT,CASRPGQGTDTQYF
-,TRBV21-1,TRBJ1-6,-,TGTGCCAGCAAAGAAAATTCACCCCTCCACTTT,CASKENSPLHF
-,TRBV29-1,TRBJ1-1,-,TGCAGCGCTAAGATAACAGGGATTGAAGCTTTCTTT,CSAKITGIEAFF
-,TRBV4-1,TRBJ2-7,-,TGCGCCAGCAGCACTCTCGTGGGGTCCCACGAGCAGTACTTC,CASSTLVGSHEQYF
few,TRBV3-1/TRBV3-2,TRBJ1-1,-,TGTGCCAGCAGCCTTATCGGGACTGAAGCTTTCTTT,CASSLIGTEAFF
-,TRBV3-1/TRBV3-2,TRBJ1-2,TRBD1,TGTGCCAGCAGCCGGGACAGGGGCCCTAAGGACTACACCTTC,CASSRDRGPKDYTF
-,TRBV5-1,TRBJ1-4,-,TGCGCCAGCAGCCCGGGACATCGTGCAACTAATGAAAAACTGTTTTTT,CASSPGHRATNEKLFF